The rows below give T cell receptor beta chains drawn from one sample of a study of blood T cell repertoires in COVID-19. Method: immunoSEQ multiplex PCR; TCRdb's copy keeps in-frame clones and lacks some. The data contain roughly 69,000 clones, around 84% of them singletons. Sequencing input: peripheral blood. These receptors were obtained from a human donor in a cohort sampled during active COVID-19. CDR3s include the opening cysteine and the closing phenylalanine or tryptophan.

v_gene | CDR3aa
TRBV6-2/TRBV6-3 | CASSYYLARGANTEAFF
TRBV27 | CASTSGGSNQPQHF
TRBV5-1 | CASSLGGTDTQYF
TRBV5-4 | CASSLDGGLGYTF
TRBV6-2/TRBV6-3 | CASSIQGDTGELFF
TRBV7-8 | CASSLQSAGVAYEQYF
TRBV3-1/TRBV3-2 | CASSQDIWDRGFTEAFF
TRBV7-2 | CASSEGGSSYGYTF
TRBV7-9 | CASSHPSGHRYNEQFF
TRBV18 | CASSPGGTDTQYF
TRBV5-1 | CASSFSTTYEQYF
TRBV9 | CASSVGQGSAYEQYF
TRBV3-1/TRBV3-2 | CASSQRELYGYTF
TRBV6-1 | CASSESVGHEAFF
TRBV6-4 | CASKAPLPDTEAFF
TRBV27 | CASSYTPRTRLVGELFF
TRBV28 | CASSLDGTKNIQYF
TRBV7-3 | CASSLGTGIRSPLHF
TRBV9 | CASSIRQYTDTQYF
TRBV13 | CASSPSGQGYISGANVLTF